These T cell receptor beta chains were read from a single sample in a study of CD8 T cells in ankylosing spondylitis. TCRdb analysed the 5' RACE reads with MiXCR anew, one entry per CDR3 protein. Here the sample spans some 250,000 distinct CDR3 sequences, 20% to 30% being singletons. Sequenced input: blood, either unsorted or a sorted T cell fraction (not recorded which). These receptors all stem from a male donor with ankylosing spondylitis or in good health (not recorded which). CDR3s include the opening cysteine and the closing phenylalanine or tryptophan. Fields, in order: V gene, D gene, J gene, clone size, CDR3 protein, CDR3 DNA. A D gene is named only where the DNA matches it firmly. Rows give clone size only sometimes, using once, few, many, or a class for an expanded clone.

v_gene: TRBV12-3/TRBV12-4
d_gene: TRBD1
j_gene: TRBJ1-6
abundance: NA
CDR3aa: CASTATGANSPLHF
CDR3nt: TGTGCCAGCACCGCCACAGGGGCTAATTCACCCCTCCACTTT

v_gene: TRBV9
d_gene: NA
j_gene: TRBJ2-1
abundance: many
CDR3aa: CASSARTPSSYNEQFF
CDR3nt: TGTGCCAGCAGCGCACGGACGCCGAGCTCCTACAATGAGCAGTTCTTC

v_gene: TRBV9
d_gene: NA
j_gene: TRBJ2-1
abundance: many
CDR3aa: CASSVGTLNEQFF
CDR3nt: TGTGCCAGCAGCGTTGGGACCCTGAATGAGCAGTTCTTC

v_gene: TRBV20-1
d_gene: NA
j_gene: TRBJ1-5
abundance: many
CDR3aa: CSSQDTPNQPQHF
CDR3nt: TGCAGTTCCCAGGACACACCAAATCAGCCCCAGCATTTT

v_gene: TRBV12-3/TRBV12-4
d_gene: NA
j_gene: TRBJ2-7
abundance: NA
CDR3aa: CASSSGDTPQYF
CDR3nt: TGTGCCAGCAGTTCAGGGGACACCCCCCAGTACTTC

v_gene: TRBV13
d_gene: NA
j_gene: TRBJ2-7
abundance: few
CDR3aa: CASRLSDSVLLYF
CDR3nt: TGTGCCAGCAGATTATCGGACAGTGTCTTGTTGTACTTC

v_gene: TRBV7-3
d_gene: TRBD1
j_gene: TRBJ2-2
abundance: NA
CDR3aa: CASSLHGQGYTGELFF
CDR3nt: TGTGCCAGCAGCTTACACGGACAGGGTTACACCGGGGAGCTGTTTTTT

v_gene: TRBV20-1
d_gene: TRBD2
j_gene: TRBJ2-3
abundance: few
CDR3aa: CSTHPSTSGGDTQYF
CDR3nt: TGCAGCACCCACCCCTCGACTAGCGGGGGGGATACGCAGTATTTT

v_gene: TRBV27
d_gene: TRBD1
j_gene: TRBJ2-3
abundance: NA
CDR3aa: CASSLKAGGETDTQYF
CDR3nt: TGTGCCAGCAGTTTAAAGGCAGGGGGCGAGACAGATACGCAGTATTTT

v_gene: TRBV20-1
d_gene: TRBD2
j_gene: TRBJ2-5
abundance: NA
CDR3aa: CSARSGGEYQETQYF
CDR3nt: TGCAGTGCTAGGTCGGGGGGGGAGTACCAAGAGACCCAGTACTTC

v_gene: TRBV20-1
d_gene: NA
j_gene: TRBJ2-5
abundance: NA
CDR3aa: CSARTTPMETQYF
CDR3nt: TGCAGTGCTAGGACTACCCCTATGGAGACCCAGTACTTC

v_gene: TRBV7-8
d_gene: NA
j_gene: TRBJ2-3
abundance: few
CDR3aa: CASSEGLKGSTDTQYF
CDR3nt: TGTGCCAGCAGCGAGGGACTGAAGGGGAGCACAGATACGCAGTATTTT

v_gene: TRBV20-1
d_gene: TRBD1
j_gene: TRBJ2-7
abundance: many
CDR3aa: CSAQGQDTYEQYF
CDR3nt: TGCAGTGCCCAAGGACAGGATACCTACGAGCAGTACTTC

v_gene: TRBV20-1
d_gene: TRBD1
j_gene: TRBJ2-2
abundance: few
CDR3aa: CSARAPPGQGIGELFF
CDR3nt: TGCAGTGCTAGAGCCCCCCCGGGACAGGGCATCGGGGAGCTGTTTTTT

v_gene: TRBV27
d_gene: TRBD1
j_gene: TRBJ2-7
abundance: many
CDR3aa: CASSLLGQTGSNEQYF
CDR3nt: TGTGCCAGCAGTTTATTGGGACAGACTGGGTCTAACGAGCAGTACTTC

v_gene: TRBV20-1
d_gene: TRBD2
j_gene: TRBJ2-3
abundance: many
CDR3aa: CSASRLADTQYF
CDR3nt: TGCAGTGCTAGTCGACTAGCTGATACGCAGTATTTT

v_gene: TRBV5-1
d_gene: NA
j_gene: TRBJ2-1
abundance: NA
CDR3aa: CASSLEQNYNEQFF
CDR3nt: TGCGCCAGCAGCTTGGAACAGAACTACAATGAGCAGTTCTTC

v_gene: TRBV10-3
d_gene: TRBD2
j_gene: TRBJ2-7
abundance: many
CDR3aa: CAISDWGLGYYEQYF
CDR3nt: TGTGCCATCAGTGATTGGGGACTAGGTTACTACGAGCAGTACTTC

v_gene: TRBV6-5
d_gene: NA
j_gene: TRBJ2-7
abundance: many
CDR3aa: CASSYRDGFPYEQYF
CDR3nt: TGTGCCAGCAGTTACCGGGACGGATTTCCCTACGAGCAGTACTTC

v_gene: TRBV28
d_gene: TRBD1
j_gene: TRBJ1-1
abundance: NA
CDR3aa: CASNINRGQGTEAFF
CDR3nt: TGTGCCAGCAATATAAACAGGGGGCAGGGAACTGAAGCTTTCTTT

v_gene: TRBV20-1
d_gene: NA
j_gene: TRBJ2-1
abundance: many
CDR3aa: CSARDPWAYNEQFF
CDR3nt: TGCAGTGCTAGAGACCCGTGGGCCTACAATGAGCAGTTCTTC

v_gene: TRBV2
d_gene: NA
j_gene: TRBJ2-3
abundance: NA
CDR3aa: CASMASRNTDTQYF
CDR3nt: TGTGCCAGCATGGCTAGCAGAAACACAGATACGCAGTATTTT

v_gene: TRBV29-1
d_gene: NA
j_gene: TRBJ1-2
abundance: many
CDR3aa: CSVDAVSDDYGYTF
CDR3nt: TGCAGCGTTGACGCCGTGAGCGATGACTATGGCTACACCTTC

v_gene: TRBV12-3/TRBV12-4
d_gene: NA
j_gene: TRBJ2-1
abundance: many
CDR3aa: CASSLRRFNEQFF
CDR3nt: TGTGCCAGCAGTTTAAGACGGTTCAATGAGCAGTTCTTC

v_gene: TRBV28
d_gene: NA
j_gene: TRBJ1-6
abundance: many
CDR3aa: CASSPNGDNSPLHF
CDR3nt: TGTGCCAGCAGTCCCAATGGGGATAATTCACCCCTCCACTTT

v_gene: TRBV20-1
d_gene: NA
j_gene: TRBJ2-6
abundance: NA
CDR3aa: CSASADSSGANVLTF
CDR3nt: TGCAGTGCTAGTGCCGACAGCTCTGGGGCCAACGTCCTGACTTTC

v_gene: TRBV28
d_gene: NA
j_gene: TRBJ2-7
abundance: many
CDR3aa: CASSLYPREQYF
CDR3nt: TGTGCCAGCAGTTTATACCCTCGGGAGCAGTACTTC

v_gene: TRBV24-1
d_gene: NA
j_gene: TRBJ2-5
abundance: NA
CDR3aa: CATSDYRGGGETQYF
CDR3nt: TGTGCCACCAGTGATTACAGGGGTGGAGGGGAGACCCAGTACTTC

v_gene: TRBV19
d_gene: NA
j_gene: TRBJ1-5
abundance: NA
CDR3aa: CASSIRQLQHLLRQPQHF
CDR3nt: TGTGCCAGTAGTATCCGGCAGCTCCAACACCTTTTAAGGCAGCCCCAGCATTTT

v_gene: TRBV15
d_gene: TRBD1
j_gene: TRBJ1-6
abundance: NA
CDR3aa: CATRDRGFNSPLHF
CDR3nt: TGTGCCACCCGGGACAGGGGGTTTAATTCACCCCTCCACTTT

v_gene: TRBV20-1
d_gene: TRBD1
j_gene: TRBJ2-6
abundance: NA
CDR3aa: CSATRTGGSGANVLTF
CDR3nt: TGCAGTGCTACCCGGACAGGGGGCTCTGGGGCCAACGTCCTGACTTTC

v_gene: TRBV15
d_gene: TRBD1
j_gene: TRBJ2-3
abundance: many
CDR3aa: CASSRDRDTDTQYF
CDR3nt: TGTGCCTCGTCCCGGGACAGGGACACAGATACGCAGTATTTT

v_gene: TRBV20-1
d_gene: NA
j_gene: TRBJ1-5
abundance: NA
CDR3aa: CSARDVGADSNQPQHF
CDR3nt: TGCAGTGCTAGAGATGTGGGGGCGGATAGCAATCAGCCCCAGCATTTT

v_gene: TRBV20-1
d_gene: NA
j_gene: TRBJ2-3
abundance: few
CDR3aa: CSAPTSQRGTQYF
CDR3nt: TGCAGTGCTCCAACCAGCCAGAGAGGTACGCAGTATTTT

v_gene: TRBV6-1
d_gene: NA
j_gene: TRBJ2-3
abundance: NA
CDR3aa: CASSAVRGDQDTQYF
CDR3nt: TGTGCCAGCAGTGCTGTGAGAGGGGATCAGGATACGCAGTATTTT

v_gene: TRBV20-1
d_gene: NA
j_gene: TRBJ1-2
abundance: many
CDR3aa: CSAEDRTNYGYTF
CDR3nt: TGCAGTGCGGAAGACAGAACGAACTATGGCTACACCTTC

v_gene: TRBV20-1
d_gene: TRBD1
j_gene: TRBJ2-7
abundance: NA
CDR3aa: CSASPSRTGSYEQYF
CDR3nt: TGCAGTGCTAGTCCCTCCAGGACAGGGAGCTACGAGCAGTACTTC

v_gene: TRBV20-1
d_gene: TRBD1
j_gene: TRBJ2-7
abundance: NA
CDR3aa: CSARAGTGTEQYF
CDR3nt: TGCAGTGCTAGAGCCGGGACAGGGACCGAGCAGTACTTC

v_gene: TRBV21-1
d_gene: NA
j_gene: TRBJ1-1
abundance: NA
CDR3aa: CASSEVDRSDNTEAFF
CDR3nt: TGTGCCAGCAGCGAGGTTGACAGAAGTGATAACACTGAAGCTTTCTTT

v_gene: TRBV2
d_gene: NA
j_gene: TRBJ2-1
abundance: NA
CDR3aa: CATFSNEQFF
CDR3nt: TGTGCCACCTTCAGCAATGAGCAGTTCTTC

v_gene: TRBV20-1
d_gene: NA
j_gene: TRBJ1-2
abundance: few
CDR3aa: CSARSPDRNYGYTF
CDR3nt: TGCAGTGCTAGGTCTCCGGACAGAAACTATGGCTACACCTTC

v_gene: TRBV6-1
d_gene: TRBD2
j_gene: TRBJ2-2
abundance: few
CDR3aa: CASRRGGTGELFF
CDR3nt: TGTGCCAGCAGGCGGGGGGGGACCGGGGAGCTGTTTTTT